Listed here are 32 T cell receptor beta chains from one sample, sequenced in a study of blood T cells in healthy people across ages (dated by TCRdb to 2015 to 2017). Library preparation employed 5' RACE. TCRdb lists the instrument as Illumina HiSeq 2500. A second roughly 6 to 11 cycle PCR used a sample-barcoded 5' primer and a J-beta primer mix. Starting from the raw public reads, TCRdb applied fastp trimming at Q25, assembled clones with MiXCR and retained in-frame beta chains. Rows with one shared CDR3 protein collapse into an entry with the most common genes and DNA. The sample data list over 1,500,000 distinct CDR3 sequences, and about 49% of these were observed just once. Around 2.1% of the sample rests with the top ten. Sequencing was done on a sample of blood. The receptors were sampled from a woman aged 40-49 years in good health.

Notes on this clonotype: A read error may account for a junction end that differs from germline. The V call is TRBV6-6, the J call TRBJ1-6; no clear D gene. The CDR3 is 14 amino acids. The V gene's germline CDR1 is MNHNY and CDR2 SVGAGI (reference sequence). The CDR3 protein is CASDPSSYNPPLHF. CDR3 in DNA: TGTGCCAGTGACCCTAGCTCCTATAATCCACCCCTCCACTTT.

There are a few counts of this clonotype. J is TRBJ2-1 and V is TRBV20-1, with a weak D call TRBD2 (6 bases). V was shortened by 2 bases and J by 1 base, with 12 bases between the two germline ends. The CDR3 consists of 15 residues. CDR1 and CDR2 from the germline V gene are DFQATT and SNEGSKA (reference sequence). The CDR3 DNA is TGCAGTGCTAGATTAGGGCGGGGTTCCTACAATGAGCAGTTCTTC. Its translation is CSARLGRGSYNEQFF.

The V gene is TRBV28, the J gene TRBJ2-7; no clear D. Looked up from germline, CDR1 is MDHEN and CDR2 is SYDVKM. There are 12 residues in the CDR3. Trimming took 9 bases from V and 2 from J, leaving 11 bases between them. CDR3 sequence (DNA): TGTGCCAGTTGGACCTCGACCTACGAGCAGTACTTC. This sequence encodes CASWTSTYEQYF.

This clonotype was counted many times. This sequence joins TRBV6-2 or TRBV6-3 and TRBJ1-2; D gene unclear. Germline CDR1 and CDR2: MNHEY and SVGEGT. V was shortened by 8 bases and J by 0 bases, with 7 bases between the two germline ends. The CDR3 has 12 amino acids. This CDR3 is CASADSNYGYTF. The CDR3 coding sequence is TGTGCCAGCGCAGACTCTAACTATGGCTACACCTTC.

As for this clonotype: A much more abundant neighbour one base away suggests this may be a read error. This rearrangement joins TRBV5-1 to TRBJ2-1; a weak D match, TRBD1 (6 bases). V shed 2 bases and J shed 6 bases, with 15 bases lying between them. This CDR3 spans 15 amino acids. CDR1 is SGHRS and CDR2 is YFSETQ in the germline V gene. The CDR3 protein is CASSFQPGVGNEQFF. In DNA form, the CDR3 reads TGCGCCAGCAGCTTCCAGCCAGGGGTTGGCAATGAGCAGTTCTTC.

This sequence joins TRBV25-1 and TRBJ2-1; 10 bases fit TRBD1. This CDR3 has 13 amino acids. V trimming: 8 bases; J trimming: 8 bases; junction bases outside the gene matches: 6. Germline CDR1 reads MGHDK; CDR2 reads SYGVNS. The CDR3 is CASETGGGDEQFF. The CDR3 DNA reads TGTGCCAGCGAGACAGGGGGCGGCGATGAGCAGTTCTTC.

The chain uses TRBV7-8 and TRBJ1-2; 7 bases match TRBD1. The V segment lost 1 base and the J segment 3 bases; nucleotides outside the gene matches: 5. Looked up from germline, CDR1 is SGHVS and CDR2 is FQNEAQ. CDR3 length: 15 residues. In DNA, the CDR3 is TGTGCCAGCAGCTTAGAGACAGGGTTGTACTATGGCTACACCTTC. It yields the protein CASSLETGLYYGYTF. Using reference TRBV7-8 and TRBJ1-2 for the parts outside the CDR3, the full variable domain is GAGVSQSPRYKVAKRGQDVALRCDPISGHVSLFWYQQALGQGPEFLTYFQNEAQLDKSGLPSDRFFAERPEGSVSTLKIQRTQQEDSAVYLCASSLETGLYYGYTFGSGTRLTVV.

CDR3 sequence reads: CASSLAVSAEQYF. The CDR3 DNA reads TGCGCCAGCAGCTTGGCCGTCTCAGCCGAGCAGTACTTC. The chain employs TRBV5-1 and TRBJ2-7; no definite D call. The CDR3 spans 13 residues. V was cut by 0 bases and J by 6 bases, with 10 bases left in between. In germline, CDR1 is SGHRS, CDR2 YFSETQ.

V is TRBV5-1 and J is TRBJ2-5; TRBD2 aligns across 7 bases. CDR3 length equals 15 residues. From germline, CDR1 is SGHRS and CDR2 YFSETQ. The junction had 8 bases not matched to a gene; V was cut back by 1 base and J by 5 bases. The CDR3 region is CASSLRGERSETQYF. As DNA, the CDR3 is TGCGCCAGCAGCTTGCGGGGGGAACGGAGCGAGACCCAGTACTTC.

The J gene is TRBJ2-5, the V gene TRBV6-2 or TRBV6-3, with TRBD1 matching 9 bases. The trim removed 6 bases at V and 5 bases at J, leaving 4 bases unmatched. Germline lookup yields CDR1 MNHEY and CDR2 SVGEGT. This CDR3 comprises 13 residues. The CDR3 is CASRTGGSETQYF. The CDR3 DNA is TGTGCCAGCAGAACAGGGGGCAGTGAGACCCAGTACTTC.

The chain employs TRBV6-2 or TRBV6-3 and TRBJ2-1, with 13 bases aligning to TRBD2. The CDR3 sequence is 18 residues long. V lost 2 bases to trimming and J lost 4 bases; unmatched junction nucleotides: 8. CDR1 and CDR2 (germline): MNHEY, SVGEGT. This CDR3 reads CASSYGWTSGGVYNEQFF. CDR3 nucleotides: TGTGCCAGCAGTTACGGTTGGACTAGCGGGGGAGTTTACAATGAGCAGTTCTTC.

This clonotype was observed a handful of times. This rearrangement joins TRBV25-1 to TRBJ2-7, with D tentatively TRBD1 (6 bases). CDR1 is MGHDK, CDR2 SYGVNS, per germline. There are 14 residues in the CDR3. The V end was cut by 4 bases, the J end by 5 bases, with 15 bases between. The CDR3 sequence is CASSGSGVKDEQYF. CDR3 bases: TGTGCCAGCAGTGGGTCAGGGGTGAAGGACGAGCAGTACTTC.

Concerning this clonotype itself: One end of the junction fails to match germline, which may point to a read error. This sequence joins TRBV7-2 and TRBJ1-6; D is ambiguous. This CDR3 spans 13 amino acids. Germline CDR1 reads SGHTA; CDR2 reads FQGNSA. This CDR3 is CASSQDPNSPPHF. The CDR3 DNA sequence: TGTGCCAGCAGCCAAGACCCAAATTCACCCCCCCACTTT.

Remarks on this clonotype: The junction does not match germline at one end; this may be a read error. The chain employs TRBV7-2 and TRBJ2-4; D not resolved. The V gene's germline CDR1 is SGHTA and CDR2 FQGNSA. The CDR3 has 14 amino acids. CDR3 loop: CASSPTQPQETQYF. In DNA form, the CDR3 reads TGTGCCAGCAGCCCAACACAACCTCAAGAGACCCAGTATTTC.

Regarding this clonotype: The junction and the germline gene differ at one end; a read error may be behind it. The CDR3 sequence: CASSLGTGGREQFF. CDR3 DNA sequence: TGTGCTAGCAGCTTAGGGACAGGGGGTCGAGAGCAGTTCTTC. The gene calls are TRBV7-7 and TRBJ2-1; 11 bases are shared with TRBD1. CDR1 SSHAT and CDR2 FNYEAQ come from the germline V gene (reference sequence). CDR3 length: 14 amino acids.

This chain links TRBV2 with TRBJ2-7, with D tentatively TRBD1 (6 bases). V lost 10 bases, J lost 4 bases, and 17 bases lay in between. The CDR3 runs to 13 residues. CDR1 is SNHLY and CDR2 is FYNNEI in the germline V gene. The CDR3 DNA reads TGTGCCACAAACCGGGACACAGATTACGAGCAGTACTTC. Translation: CATNRDTDYEQYF.

The chain is built from TRBV20-1 and TRBJ1-6; 9 bases match TRBD1. The CDR3 is 16 residues long. Germline V gives CDR1 DFQATT, CDR2 SNEGSKA (reference sequence). The trim removed 3 bases at V and 0 bases at J, leaving 3 bases unmatched. The CDR3 DNA reads as TGCAGTGCTAGGGCGACAGGGGGCTCCTATAATTCACCCCTCCACTTT. Its protein product is CSARATGGSYNSPLHF.

This clonotype appeared a few times. The chain uses TRBV20-1 and TRBJ2-1; 11 nucleotides match TRBD2. Looked up from germline, CDR1 is DFQATT and CDR2 is SNEGSKA (reference sequence). The V and J ends lost 6 bases and 7 bases, in that order; junction bases with no gene match: 5. The CDR3 consists of 13 residues. CDR3 in DNA: TGCAGTGCGAGTAGCGGGGGGGGGAATGAGCAGTTCTTC. Amino acids: CSASSGGGNEQFF.

This chain joins TRBV6-2 or TRBV6-3 and TRBJ2-7; D might be TRBD1 (5 bases). CDR3 length: 11 amino acids. V was cut by 2 bases and J by 9 bases, with 8 bases left in between. Germline assignment: CDR1 MNHEY and CDR2 SVGEGT. The DNA for the CDR3 is TGTGCCAGCAGTTACCTCAGGGCGCAGTACTTC. Translation: CASSYLRAQYF.

The J gene is TRBJ1-1, the V gene TRBV5-1; 7 bases are shared with TRBD1. CDR3 length: 14 amino acids. The germline V gene has CDR1 SGHRS and CDR2 YFSETQ. Trimming took 5 bases from V and 3 from J; bases not matched to a gene: 7. The CDR3 bases are TGCGCCAGCAGAGAAACGACAGGGTACACTGAAGCTTTCTTT. Its protein product is CASRETTGYTEAFF.

A few counts support this clonotype. The chain has TRBV5-1 and TRBJ2-3; possible D gene TRBD2, 6 bases. This CDR3 is 17 amino acids long. Germline V gene data show CDR1 as SGHRS and CDR2 as YFSETQ. Trimming pared 0 bases from V and 2 bases from J, leaving 16 bases between. CDR3: CASSLDGLSGDTDTQYF. The CDR3 DNA reads as TGCGCCAGCAGCTTGGATGGTCTATCGGGAGACACAGATACGCAGTATTTT.

This chain links TRBV20-1 with TRBJ2-2; 9 nucleotides match TRBD1. The V and J ends lost 1 base and 2 bases, in that order; junction bases with no gene match: 11. This CDR3 is built from 18 residues. In germline, CDR1 is DFQATT, CDR2 SNEGSKA (reference sequence). CDR3 amino acids: CSARAQGAGRKNTGELFF. CDR3 in DNA: TGCAGTGCTAGAGCACAGGGGGCGGGCCGAAAAAACACCGGGGAGCTGTTTTTT.

This clonotype has only a few counts. This chain connects TRBV10-2 to TRBJ2-7, with D possibly called TRBD1 or TRBD2 (5 bases each). The germline CDR1 and CDR2 sequences are WSHSY and SAAADI. The CDR3 totals 15 residues. V lost 3 bases to trimming and J lost 1 base, with 13 bases between them. The chain's CDR3 is CASSDTGRSSYEQYF. CDR3 coding DNA: TGCGCCAGCAGTGATACGGGACGTTCTTCCTACGAGCAGTACTTC.

This clonotype came up a few times. The gene calls are TRBV4-2 and TRBJ2-3; D call uncertain. Germline V gene lookup returns CDR1 LGHNA and CDR2 YNFKEQ. Trimming stripped 0 bases from V and 2 bases from J, with 6 bases between. The CDR3 loop spans 14 amino acids. The CDR3 nucleotides read TGTGCCAGCAGCCAAGATACGGACACAGATACGCAGTATTTT. Protein: CASSQDTDTDTQYF.

This clonotype was recorded a few times. The J gene is TRBJ2-5, the V gene TRBV28; the D call may be TRBD1 or TRBD2 (7 bases each). The V and J ends lost 6 bases and 3 bases respectively, with 14 bases between them. The CDR3 is 14 amino acids. The germline gives CDR1 MDHEN, CDR2 SYDVKM. The CDR3 DNA is TGTGCCAGCAGCCAGGGGGGGCTAAAAGAGACCCAGTACTTC. Amino acid sequence: CASSQGGLKETQYF.

The CDR3 bases are TGTGCCAGCAGTTACGGGGGACGGCCCCCCTACGAGCAGTACTTC. Translated, it gives CASSYGGRPPYEQYF. The V gene is TRBV6-2 or TRBV6-3, the J gene TRBJ2-7; D may be TRBD1 or TRBD2 (5 bases each). Germline CDR1 is MNHEY and CDR2 is SVGEGT. The CDR3 loop spans 15 amino acids. Trimming removed 2 bases at V and 2 bases at J, with 13 bases between.

V is TRBV11-2 and J is TRBJ2-6, with D perhaps matching TRBD2 (5 bases). The germline V gene encodes CDR1 SGHAT and CDR2 FQNNGV. V dropped 4 bases and J dropped 0 bases, with 13 bases sitting between them. The CDR3 has 17 residues. The CDR3 loop reads CASSSVRRDSGANVLTF. CDR3 nucleotides: TGTGCCAGCAGCTCCGTTCGACGGGACTCTGGGGCCAACGTCCTGACTTTC. The full variable domain, with the rest looked up from reference TRBV11-2 and TRBJ2-6, is EAGVAQSPRYKIIEKRQSVAFWCNPISGHATLYWYQQILGQGPKLLIQFQNNGVVDDSQLPKDRFSAERLKGVDSTLKIQPAKLEDSAVYLCASSSVRRDSGANVLTFGAGSRLTVL.

This clonotype was seen a few times. The chain employs TRBV6-6 and TRBJ2-7, with D possibly TRBD2 on 5 matching bases. The CDR3 has 14 amino acids. Germline V gene data show CDR1 as MNHNY and CDR2 as SVGAGI (reference sequence). Deletions cut 5 bases from V and 3 bases from J, with 14 bases between. CDR3: CASSRALGYYEQYF. CDR3 nucleotides: TGTGCCAGCAGTCGGGCACTAGGGTACTACGAGCAGTACTTC.

The chain couples TRBV12-3 or TRBV12-4 to TRBJ2-3; possible D gene TRBD2, 6 bases. Trimming stripped 7 bases from V and 8 bases from J, with 13 bases between. This CDR3 region has 12 residues. The CDR3, as DNA: TGTGCCAGCACCTCTCTGGAGGGTACGCAGTATTTT. The encoded protein is CASTSLEGTQYF.

The rearrangement uses TRBV5-6 and TRBJ2-7; 8 nucleotides line up with TRBD1. In germline, CDR1 is SGHDT, CDR2 YYEEEE. The CDR3 runs to 15 residues. The junction had 10 bases not matched to a gene; V was cut back by 1 base and J by 7 bases. Here the CDR3 DNA reads TGTGCCAGCAGCTTGTGGGACAGGCGGACTTGGGAGCAGTACTTC. It translates to CASSLWDRRTWEQYF.

The chain combines TRBV29-1 with TRBJ1-1; the match to TRBD1 covers 8 bases. The junction had 5 bases not matched to a gene; V was cut back by 0 bases and J by 2 bases. The CDR3 has 15 residues. CDR1 SQVTM and CDR2 ANQGSEA come from the germline V gene. CDR3 sequence (DNA): TGCAGCGTTGAAGATCGGGACAGGCTAAACACTGAAGCTTTCTTT. This translates into CSVEDRDRLNTEAFF.

The rearrangement joins TRBV4-2 to TRBJ2-6; D unresolved. The V end lost 2 bases, the J end lost 0 bases, and 8 bases lay between the germline ends. The CDR3 is 16 amino acids. CDR1 and CDR2 (germline): LGHNA, YNFKEQ. The CDR3 protein is CASSQLVDSGANVLTF. The CDR3, as DNA: TGTGCCAGCAGCCAACTAGTAGACTCTGGGGCCAACGTCCTGACTTTC.